The present entry profiles one T cell receptor beta chain with its context. This entry is derived from a study of blood T cell repertoires in COVID-19. Study details: Collection of acute and convalescent COVID-19 samples took place in the United States, Italy and Spain. T cells, B-cell-depleted T cells, or PBMCs provided the cDNA or gDNA that served as material.

Source study methods: For nucleated cells, counts were estimated from reference gene primer amplification. This table comes from immunoSEQ multiplex PCR, and its TCRdb copy is limited to in-frame clones, with some not included. That table gives V, J and clone size, and the DNA gave D and trimming. The sample includes 25,000 to 35,000 clones, almost 85% of them seen just once. The CDR3 runs to 14 residues. V was pared by 2 bases and J by 6 bases, with 7 bases of the junction left unmatched. CDR1 and CDR2 from the germline V gene are SGHRS and YFSETQ. The origin of this receptor is an elderly man with active COVID-19. This sequence joins TRBV5-1 and TRBJ1-2; 7 positions agree with TRBD1. Sequenced material: peripheral blood. The CDR3, as DNA: TGCGCCAGCAGCTTCCGATCCGGGACAGATGGCTACACCTTC. This codes for CASSFRSGTDGYTF.